This entry lists 32 T cell receptor beta chains sequenced from one sample in a study of T cells after yellow fever vaccination. TCRdb redid the calling of the 5' RACE reads with MiXCR, one entry per CDR3 protein. The sample has 450,000 to 650,000 distinct CDR3 sequences; roughly 12% are singletons. The sequencing here drew on PBMCs, taken on the day of the yellow fever booster vaccination. The receptors were gathered from a man aged 25 to 40 who received the YFV17D yellow fever vaccine.

The chain uses TRBV6-2 or TRBV6-3 and TRBJ2-5; D gene ambiguous. V lost 0 bases, J lost 4 bases, and 9 bases lay in between. The CDR3 is 14 residues long. In germline, CDR1 is MNHEY, CDR2 SVGEGT. The CDR3 DNA is TGTGCCAGCAGTTACTCGAGAACAGTAGAGACCCAGTACTTC. Residues: CASSYSRTVETQYF.

This clonotype was counted between two and nine times. The J gene is TRBJ2-3, the V gene TRBV9; D tentatively fits TRBD1 or TRBD2 (6 bases each). V gave up 4 bases and J gave up 6 bases, with 15 bases separating them. The germline gives CDR1 SGDLS, CDR2 YYNGEE. This CDR3 contains 14 residues. This chain's CDR3 is CASSPPGAADTQYF. The CDR3 region has the DNA TGTGCCAGCAGCCCCCCGGGGGCCGCGGATACGCAGTATTTT. The full variable domain, rest sourced from reference TRBV9 and TRBJ2-3, is DSGVTQTPKHLITATGQRVTLRCSPRSGDLSVYWYQQSLDQGLQFLIQYYNGEERAKGNILERFSAQQFPDLHSELNLSSLELGDSALYFCASSPPGAADTQYFGPGTRLTVL.

This clonotype was counted at least ten times. The rearrangement uses TRBV5-1 and TRBJ2-5, with D possibly matching TRBD1 (5 bases). CDR3 length: 14 residues. Germline CDR1 SGHRS, CDR2 YFSETQ. Trimming removed 4 bases at V and 1 base at J, with 11 bases between. CDR3 loop: CASSVTVTQETQYF. CDR3 DNA sequence: TGCGCCAGCAGCGTGACAGTGACCCAAGAGACCCAGTACTTC.

This rearrangement joins TRBV7-2 to TRBJ1-2, with D possibly TRBD1 on 6 matching bases. This CDR3 comprises 15 residues. Trimming took 1 base from V and 4 from J, leaving 13 bases between them. Looked up from germline, CDR1 is SGHTA and CDR2 is FQGNSA. CDR3 residues: CASSLEGQITYGYTF. CDR3 DNA sequence: TGTGCCAGCAGCTTAGAAGGACAGATAACCTATGGCTACACCTTC.

This clonotype has just a few counts. The chain is built from TRBV5-4 and TRBJ2-2; D uncertain. Germline V gene lookup returns CDR1 SGHNT and CDR2 YYREEE (reference sequence). The CDR3 totals 15 residues. The V and J ends lost 4 bases and 4 bases respectively, with 14 bases between them. The CDR3 DNA sequence: TGTGCCAGCAGCCCTGAGCACGGTGGCACCGGGGAGCTGTTTTTT. Translating it yields CASSPEHGGTGELFF.

This clonotype was observed a few times. CDR3 nucleotides: TGTGCCAGCTCAAGGGACAGCTACCGGGAGACCCAGTACTTC. Translated, it gives CASSRDSYRETQYF. The V gene is TRBV18, the J gene TRBJ2-5, with 7 bases matching TRBD1. This CDR3 region has 14 residues. CDR1 is KGHSH and CDR2 is LQKENI in the germline V gene. V shed 5 bases and J 5 bases; nucleotides not matched to a gene: 8.

DNA for the CDR3: TGTGCCAGCAGTTACTCGAAAACAGGGAACGGCTACACCTTC. Protein: CASSYSKTGNGYTF. The gene calls are TRBV6-5 and TRBJ1-2; D possibly corresponds to TRBD1 (6 bases). CDR1 MNHEY and CDR2 SVGAGI come from the germline V gene. This CDR3 region has 14 residues. V lost 0 bases and J lost 8, with 13 bases in between.

This clonotype has just a few counts. The chain couples TRBV27 to TRBJ2-1; 12 bases agree with TRBD1. J lost 3 bases, V lost 5 bases, and 14 bases had no gene match. This CDR3 has 19 residues. Per the germline V gene, CDR1 is MNHEY and CDR2 is SMNVEV (reference sequence). CDR3 nucleotides: TGTGCCAGCAGTCCGGGGACAGGGGGCGGACTAGCGGTCTACAATGAGCAGTTCTTC. Translated, it gives CASSPGTGGGLAVYNEQFF.

The chain has TRBV27 and TRBJ2-3; D unclear. This CDR3 spans 16 amino acids. Germline V CDR1 and CDR2: MNHEY, SMNVEV (reference sequence). Trimming took off 5 bases at V and 3 bases at J, with 18 bases between the two ends. In nucleotides, the CDR3 is TGTGCCAGCAGTGCCCTCGACGGCGTTGGGACAGATACGCAGTATTTT. This translates into CASSALDGVGTDTQYF.

The chain recombines TRBV5-1 with TRBJ2-2; possible D gene TRBD1, 5 bases. The CDR3 is made up of 14 amino acids. With 4 bases removed from V and 3 bases from J, the gap between germline ends came to 10 bases. CDR1 is SGHRS, CDR2 YFSETQ, per germline. The DNA for the CDR3 is TGCGCCAGCAGCCCGGACACCTACACCGGGGAGCTGTTTTTT. Amino acids: CASSPDTYTGELFF. The complete variable domain, with remaining parts taken from reference TRBV5-1 and TRBJ2-2, reads KAGVTQTPRYLIKTRGQQVTLSCSPISGHRSVSWYQQTPGQGLQFLFEYFSETQRNKGNFPGRFSGRQFSNSRSEMNVSTLELGDSALYLCASSPDTYTGELFFGEGSRLTVL.

J is TRBJ2-7 and V is TRBV11-2, with D possibly called TRBD1 or TRBD2 (5 bases each). CDR1 is SGHAT, CDR2 FQNNGV, per germline. The CDR3 loop spans 15 amino acids. The ends were cut back, 5 bases at V and 3 bases at J, with 17 bases in the middle. The CDR3: CASSQLRDRVYEQYF. CDR3 in DNA: TGTGCCAGCAGCCAACTCCGGGACCGAGTCTACGAGCAGTACTTC.

A few counts support this clonotype. The genes are TRBV20-1 and TRBJ2-3, with D possibly matching TRBD2 (5 bases). The CDR3 sequence is 14 residues long. The V gene lost 1 base and the J gene lost 0 bases, with 8 bases spanning the gap. CDR1 is DFQATT and CDR2 is SNEGSKA in the germline V gene (reference sequence). The CDR3 sequence is CSARVRASTDTQYF. As DNA, the CDR3 is TGCAGTGCTAGAGTGAGGGCTAGCACAGATACGCAGTATTTT.

The rearrangement joins TRBV19 to TRBJ1-1, with D maybe TRBD1 (5 bases). With 7 bases removed from V and 1 base from J, the gap between germline ends came to 19 bases. The CDR3 covers 16 residues. Germline assignment: CDR1 LNHDA and CDR2 SQIVND (reference sequence). The CDR3 region has the DNA TGTGCCAGTACCATGAGAGGGGCCAGGTCGAACACTGAAGCTTTCTTT. This sequence encodes CASTMRGARSNTEAFF. Using reference TRBV19 and TRBJ1-1 for the parts outside the CDR3, the full variable domain is DGGITQSPKYLFRKEGQNVTLSCEQNLNHDAMYWYRQDPGQGLRLIYYSQIVNDFQKGDIAEGYSVSREKKESFPLTVTSAQKNPTAFYLCASTMRGARSNTEAFFGQGTRLTVV.

This clonotype has a handful of counts. The chain joins TRBV29-1 to TRBJ1-1, with 7 bases that match TRBD1. Germline V gives CDR1 SQVTM, CDR2 ANQGSEA. The CDR3 has 13 amino acids. V shed 4 bases and J 3 bases; nucleotides not matched to a gene: 5. The CDR3 is CSVAGGEDTEAFF. The DNA for the CDR3 is TGCAGCGTTGCAGGGGGAGAGGACACTGAAGCTTTCTTT.

The sample holds a few counts of this clonotype. The chain is built from TRBV12-3 or TRBV12-4 and TRBJ2-2, with D hard to call. The CDR3 consists of 12 residues. Trimming took 5 bases from V and 9 from J, leaving 10 bases between them. The CDR3 loop is CASSRGRRELFF. CDR3 sequence (DNA): TGTGCCAGCAGTCGAGGAAGGCGGGAGCTGTTTTTT.

The chain links TRBV20-1 to TRBJ2-7, with D possibly being TRBD1 or TRBD2 (5 bases each). The V end lost 1 base, the J end lost 3 bases, and 13 bases lay between the germline ends. The CDR3 is made up of 14 amino acids. CDR1 is DFQATT, CDR2 SNEGSKA, per germline (reference sequence). CDR3 nucleotide sequence: TGCAGTGCTAGAGTATGGGGACGCGGCTACGAGCAGTACTTC. Encoded protein: CSARVWGRGYEQYF.

J is TRBJ2-3 and V is TRBV15; no clear D gene. Germline assignment: CDR1 LNHNV and CDR2 YYDKDF (reference sequence). The CDR3 is made up of 13 amino acids. The V end lost 3 bases, the J end lost 10 bases, and 14 bases lay between the germline ends. CDR3 sequence: CATSSSPREAQYF. CDR3 nucleotide sequence: TGTGCCACCAGCAGCTCCCCCCGCGAGGCGCAGTATTTT.

This clonotype was counted a few times. The V gene is TRBV4-3, the J gene TRBJ2-3; 7 bases line up with TRBD2. CDR3 size: 17 residues. V lost 4 bases and J lost 4; bases outside the gene matches: 14. In germline, CDR1 is LGHNA, CDR2 YSLEER. Here the CDR3 DNA reads TGCGCCAGCAGCCCACAACCTGGACTAGGATACTCAGATACGCAGTATTTT. This gives the protein CASSPQPGLGYSDTQYF.

This clonotype was seen many times. CDR3 amino acids: CASSENTGVTEQFF. The CDR3 nucleotides are TGTGCCAGCAGTGAAAACACGGGAGTAACTGAGCAGTTCTTC. The chain links TRBV2 to TRBJ2-1, with D possibly matching TRBD2 (6 bases). The ends were cut back, 2 bases at V and 9 bases at J, with 14 bases in the middle. This CDR3 has 14 residues. Germline CDR1 and CDR2: SNHLY and FYNNEI.

The chain has TRBV14 and TRBJ2-1, with 7 bases identical to TRBD2. The end of the DNA is better explained by TRBJ2-7, so the J call may be wrong. Germline V gene data show CDR1 as SGHDN and CDR2 as FVKESK. The CDR3 length is 17 residues. CDR3 coding DNA: TGTGCCAGCAGCCAAACAACGGGGCGGGAGAATTTTAAGGAGCAGTACTTC. This gives the protein CASSQTTGRENFKEQYF.

The chain is built from TRBV27 and TRBJ2-2, with D unclear. Germline V gene sequence: CDR1 MNHEY, CDR2 SMNVEV (reference sequence). The CDR3 covers 15 residues. V was clipped by 6 bases and J by 3 bases, with 14 bases between them. CDR3 DNA sequence: TGTGCCAGCAGCCGCAGGCGATTGGACACCGGGGAGCTGTTTTTT. Protein sequence: CASSRRRLDTGELFF.

This clonotype was found a few times. The chain combines TRBV5-6 with TRBJ2-5; D uncertain. CDR3 length equals 14 residues. Trimming stripped 0 bases from V and 0 bases from J, with 6 bases between. Germline CDR1 is SGHDT and CDR2 is YYEEEE. This chain's CDR3 is CASSLAHNQETQYF. CDR3 bases: TGTGCCAGCAGCTTGGCGCACAACCAAGAGACCCAGTACTTC.

The V call is TRBV11-2, the J call TRBJ2-7; 7 nucleotides match TRBD2. The trim removed 4 bases at V and 12 bases at J, leaving 12 bases unmatched. CDR3 length equals 13 residues. Germline CDR1 SGHAT, CDR2 FQNNGV. The CDR3 sequence: CASSSQRTGGLYF. In DNA, the CDR3 is TGTGCCAGCAGCTCCCAGAGGACGGGAGGTCTGTACTTC.

This clonotype has only a few counts. The rearrangement links TRBV20-1 to TRBJ2-7, with TRBD1 as a possible D gene (6 bases). The CDR3 is made up of 13 amino acids. V was clipped by 6 bases and J by 0 bases, with 12 bases between them. CDR1 and CDR2 from the germline V gene are DFQATT and SNEGSKA (reference sequence). The CDR3 is CSAKTGSSYEQYF. Here the CDR3 DNA reads TGCAGTGCAAAGACAGGAAGCTCCTACGAGCAGTACTTC.

This sequence joins TRBV20-1 and TRBJ2-5; 10 bases are a match to TRBD2. The V gene's germline CDR1 is DFQATT and CDR2 SNEGSKA (reference sequence). The trim removed 7 bases at V and 5 bases at J, leaving 10 bases unmatched. The CDR3 spans 14 residues. CDR3 sequence (DNA): TGCAGTGGGGCAGCGGGAGGGTTTGGGGAGACCCAGTACTTC. It translates to CSGAAGGFGETQYF.

The chain uses TRBV12-3 or TRBV12-4 and TRBJ1-1, with 7 bases identical to TRBD1. The CDR3 is made up of 12 amino acids. Losses at the gene ends were 5 bases for V and 11 bases for J; bases not matched to a gene: 8. CDR3 nucleotide sequence: TGTGCCAGCAGTATTCAGGGGGGCCGGGCTTTCTTT. It encodes CASSIQGGRAFF.

This chain connects TRBV27 to TRBJ2-2; TRBD2 matches at 10 bases. The CDR3 consists of 15 residues. The germline V gene has CDR1 MNHEY and CDR2 SMNVEV (reference sequence). V shed 6 bases and J 4 bases; nucleotides not matched to a gene: 5. In DNA, the CDR3 is TGTGCCAGCAGAGCTCTAGCGGGAGTCACCGGGGAGCTGTTTTTT. The encoded protein is CASRALAGVTGELFF.

The chain combines TRBV6-5 with TRBJ1-4, with D perhaps TRBD1 (5 bases). Germline V gene sequence: CDR1 MNHEY, CDR2 SVGAGI. This CDR3 has 14 amino acids. The V and J ends lost 0 bases and 8 bases respectively, with 10 bases between them. The DNA for the CDR3 is TGTGCCAGCAGTTACTCGACGGGGGTGGAAAAACTGTTTTTT. Its protein product is CASSYSTGVEKLFF.

This chain connects TRBV6-1 to TRBJ1-1; 7 nucleotides match TRBD1. Per the germline V gene, CDR1 is MNHNS and CDR2 is SASEGT. The CDR3 is made up of 14 amino acids. J was trimmed by 3 bases and V by 5 bases; bases with no gene match: 6. CDR3 DNA sequence: TGTGCCAGCAGTATCGGCAGGGGGTACACTGAAGCTTTCTTT. Its protein is CASSIGRGYTEAFF.

The V gene is TRBV7-2, the J gene TRBJ2-5; D may be TRBD1 (5 bases). Germline loops: CDR1 SGHTA, CDR2 FQGNSA. There are 14 residues in the CDR3. The V and J ends lost 2 bases and 2 bases respectively, with 9 bases between them. CDR3 coding DNA: TGTGCCAGCAGCTTAAAGACAGTACAAGAGACCCAGTACTTC. Its protein is CASSLKTVQETQYF. Complete variable domain (other parts from reference TRBV7-2 and TRBJ2-5): GAGVSQSPSNKVTEKGKDVELRCDPISGHTALYWYRQSLGQGLEFLIYFQGNSAPDKSGLPSDRFSAERTGGSVSTLTIQRTQQEDSAVYLCASSLKTVQETQYFGPGTRLLVL.

This clonotype was seen a handful of times. The V call is TRBV6-5, the J call TRBJ2-7; TRBD2 matches 11 bases. The V gene's germline CDR1 is MNHEY and CDR2 SVGAGI. The CDR3 contains 15 residues. The V and J ends lost 0 bases and 7 bases, in that order; junction bases with no gene match: 5. CDR3 in amino acids: CASSYSLAGGVEQYF. As DNA, the CDR3 is TGTGCCAGCAGTTACTCTCTAGCGGGAGGCGTAGAGCAGTACTTC.

The chain combines TRBV15 with TRBJ2-1; 9 bases are shared with TRBD2. Germline trimming cut 5 bases from V and 5 bases from J; bases unmatched to any gene: 13. Germline V gene sequence: CDR1 LNHNV, CDR2 YYDKDF (reference sequence). The CDR3 has 17 residues. The CDR3 DNA follows: TGTGCCACCAGCGTCTCGACGTCGAGACTAGCGGACAATGAGCAGTTCTTC. This gives the protein CATSVSTSRLADNEQFF.